The subject of this entry is one T cell receptor beta chain. The antigen is undetermined. This sample is part of a study of T-cell memory formation after mild COVID-19. Points from the study as a whole: While clones contracting from day 15 to 85 were balanced between CD4 and CD8, later expanders leaned CD4+.

Germline trimming cut 5 bases from V and 2 bases from J; bases unmatched to any gene: 15. This CDR3 comprises 19 residues. CDR1 is MNHNY and CDR2 is SVGAGI in the germline V gene (reference sequence). Via MiXCR, TCRdb re-called the 5' RACE reads, giving one row per CDR3 protein. The sample has 170,000 or so distinct CDR3 sequences; about 21% are singletons. Sequencing used PBMCs or a T cell subset sorted from them (not recorded which). The V gene is TRBV6-6, the J gene TRBJ2-3, with 11 nucleotides matching TRBD2. The TCR was taken from an adult woman who had mild COVID-19 (a few samples of this study predate the infection). Cell type and time point are not known. The CDR3 sequence: CASSPLFETSGDTTDTQYF. CDR3 DNA: TGTGCCAGCAGTCCGCTATTTGAGACTAGCGGGGACACCACAGATACGCAGTATTTT.